This TCR beta chain emerged from a study of TET2 disruption in CD19-targeted CAR T cells (dated by TCRdb to 2016 to 2018). Notes on the research overall: Sample numbers were set by the original clinical trial design and sample availability, with no additional inclusion criteria. Findings and caveats that apply to the study as a whole: The conclusions drawn about the patient's CAR T cells were based on extensive analysis of just one subject.

Deep sequencing of the TCR beta chain was done using the immunoSEQ assay. The published analysis was carried out like this. Clonotype frequencies were computed using only productive TCR beta rearrangements. Sourced from immuneACCESS, this table was stored by TCRdb with only in-frame sequences that have V and J called. A share of the clones is absent; for the studies checked, an unresolved V gene accounts for under half, and the remainder has no known explanation. The V and J calls and clone size come from that table; D and trimming were worked out from the DNA. Per the sample table, the count is 20,000 to 30,000 clones. Around 1.9% of the sample rests with the top ten. About this clone: Its antigen remains unidentified.

This sample's treatment or condition label indicates: autologous CTL019 cells: CD19 CAR with 4-1BB and CD3 zeta domains. TCR zeta and 4-1BB costimulatory signaling domains were incorporated into the CD19 CAR. T cells for CTL019 manufacturing were collected from peripheral blood by leukapheresis. The DNeasy Blood and Tissue Kit was used to extract genomic DNA from pre-infusion T cells, peripheral blood, or sorted post-infusion T cells. The material was CD8- CAR+ T cells sorted from cultured blood T cells, obtained for CD19 CAR T cell therapy. The sample's cell subset or site, from its label and the paper: CD8-negative CAR-positive T cells from the infusion product. The TCR comes from a man aged 70-80 years with chronic lymphocytic leukemia.

The CDR3 corresponds to CASSPSSLAGELFF. The sequenced part of the CDR3 DNA is TGTGCCAGCAGTCCCTCTAGCCTGGCGGGGGAG. The chain employs TRBV11-3 and TRBJ2-2, and perhaps TRBD2 as D gene, on 5 matching bases. The sequenced fragment ends 3 residues before the CDR3 boundary, so the rest is inferred from the germline J gene. Measured from the cysteine to the phenylalanine, the CDR3 is 14 residues long. Shown are 33 bases from within the CDR3, in frame from base 1. CDR1 is given as SGHNT and CDR2 as YENEEA, both from the germline V gene. V is shortened by 6 bases, J by 8 bases, and the region joining them spans 16 bases.